This TCR beta chain was recovered during a study of a mutant IDH1 vaccine in newly diagnosed glioma. Overall study context: Antecedent treatment encompassed radiotherapy, temozolomide, or their combination; the majority received both.

The V end lost 8 bases, the J end lost 5 bases, and 12 bases lay between the germline ends. CDR1 MNHEY and CDR2 SVGAGI come from the germline V gene. This CDR3 has 12 amino acids. Sample time point: week 47, end of study. Every vaccine dose comprised 300 ug of mutant IDH1 20-mer peptide plus topical imiquimod. To note about this clone: Antigen unknown.

TCRdb keeps only in-frame clones here, not all; method: immunoSEQ multiplex PCR. The table shows about 94,000 clones, with around 92% occurring only once. This TCR was recovered from a woman between 50 and 59 years old with glioma. The V and J genes are TRBV6-5 and TRBJ1-1, with D perhaps matching TRBD1 (5 bases). Sequenced here: PBMCs, sampled from a glioma patient whose treatment included an IDH1 peptide vaccine. This chain's CDR3 is CASGTGGTEAFF. In DNA form, the CDR3 reads TGTGCCAGCGGAACAGGAGGGACTGAAGCTTTCTTT.